This entry lists 16 T cell receptor beta chains sequenced from one sample in a study of vaccination and CD4 T cells after COVID-19 (dated by TCRdb to the early 2020s). No antigens are known for them. The treatment or condition tag for this specimen amounts to: roughly 11-day PBMC culture with coronavirus spike peptide pools or control peptides (ViraFEST assay). The method was PCR. TCRdb names Illumina iSeq 100 as the instrument used. DNA from cultured CD4+ T cells underwent TCR sequencing with the Oncomine TCR Beta short-read assay at the Johns Hopkins FTIC core. Clones were called with MiXCR by TCRdb after fastp trimmed the public reads at Q25, and only in-frame beta chains were retained. Every distinct CDR3 protein forms one entry, paired with its most common genes and DNA. For this sample the table gives fewer than 20,000 distinct CDR3 sequences, of which approximately 53% were detected only once. Together, the top ten hold 7.2% of the sample.

The material was CD4+ T cells from blood, cultured in vitro, obtained before SARS-CoV-2 vaccination. These receptors originate from a human donor who had recovered from COVID-19.

This clonotype came up a few times. V and J are TRBV7-9 and TRBJ2-3; TRBD1 might be the D (6 bases). V gave up 2 bases and J gave up 5 bases, with 20 bases separating them. Germline CDR1 and CDR2: SEHNR and FQNEAQ (reference sequence). The length of the CDR3 is 17 residues. The CDR3 loop reads CASSLMGQGLKGDTQYF. DNA for the CDR3: TGTGCCAGCAGCTTAATGGGACAAGGTTTAAAGGGAGATACGCAGTATTTT. The entire variable domain, with the rest obtained from reference TRBV7-9 and TRBJ2-3, is as follows: DTGVSQNPRHKITKRGQNVTFRCDPISEHNRLYWYRQTLGQGPEFLTYFQNEAQLEKSRLLSDRFSAERPKGSFSTLEIQRTEQGDSAMYLCASSLMGQGLKGDTQYFGPGTRLTVL.

This chain uses TRBV6-1 with TRBJ2-1; D unresolved. Germline-derived CDR1 and CDR2 are MNHNS and SASEGT. This CDR3 region has 16 residues. Between the trimmed V and J ends, which lost 4 bases and 0 bases, there was a span of 13 bases. Written as DNA, the CDR3 is TGTGCCAGCAGTGGCGTCCAGCGCAGCTCCTACAATGAGCAGTTCTTC. Protein product: CASSGVQRSSYNEQFF.

The V gene is TRBV28, the J gene TRBJ1-2; 12 bases fit TRBD1. The CDR3 spans 15 residues. The V and J ends lost 6 bases and 4 bases, in that order; junction bases with no gene match: 6. Germline loops: CDR1 MDHEN, CDR2 SYDVKM. For the CDR3, the DNA is TGTGCCAGCAGGGGACAGGGGGCAATTTCCTATGGCTACACCTTC. It translates to CASRGQGAISYGYTF.

The chain recombines TRBV6-1 with TRBJ2-3, with 9 bases that match TRBD2. Germline V gene lookup returns CDR1 MNHNS and CDR2 SASEGT. V lost 5 bases to trimming and J lost 3 bases; unmatched junction nucleotides: 3. The CDR3 is made up of 14 amino acids. CDR3 residues: CASSQGLATDTQYF. In DNA form, the CDR3 reads TGTGCCAGCAGTCAGGGACTAGCAACAGATACGCAGTATTTT.

The chain combines TRBV18 with TRBJ2-5; D is uncertain. V lost 6 bases and J lost 5, with 7 bases in between. The CDR3 sequence is 11 residues long. Germline CDR1 is KGHSH and CDR2 is LQKENI. The CDR3, as DNA: TGTGCCAGCTCTCCCAAGGAGACCCAGTACTTC. This sequence encodes CASSPKETQYF.

This clonotype was recorded a few times. The chain links TRBV11-2 to TRBJ2-7; 10 positions match TRBD2. Trimming removed 3 bases from V and 3 bases from J; junction bases left unmatched: 5. The length of the CDR3 is 15 residues. The germline V gene encodes CDR1 SGHAT and CDR2 FQNNGV. The chain's CDR3 is CASSLGVAGGYEQYF. CDR3 DNA sequence: TGTGCCAGCAGCTTGGGGGTAGCGGGAGGCTACGAGCAGTACTTC.

This sequence joins TRBV20-1 and TRBJ2-1; 10 positions agree with TRBD2. Germline CDR1 DFQATT, CDR2 SNEGSKA (reference sequence). V lost 6 bases to trimming and J lost 1 base; unmatched junction nucleotides: 15. The CDR3 has 18 residues. This CDR3 reads CSARSLAGVRLSYNEQFF. CDR3 nucleotides: TGCAGTGCCCGGTCTCTAGCGGGAGTGCGATTGTCCTACAATGAGCAGTTCTTC.

Relative to its sample, this clonotype is medium-sized. The chain joins TRBV20-1 to TRBJ1-2, with a tentative D call TRBD1 (5 bases). The ends were cut back, 4 bases at V and 5 bases at J, with 14 bases in the middle. Germline CDR1 and CDR2: DFQATT and SNEGSKA (reference sequence). This CDR3 has 13 residues. The CDR3 coding sequence is TGCAGTGCTATCCAGGGAGATGGGTATGGCTACACCTTC. This codes for CSAIQGDGYGYTF.

V gene TRBV28 combines with J gene TRBJ2-1; a weak D match, TRBD2 (5 bases). Germline loops: CDR1 MDHEN, CDR2 SYDVKM. The CDR3 has 21 amino acids. Trimming left V 5 bases short and J 2 bases short, with 31 bases between. Here the CDR3 DNA reads TGTGCCAGCAGTCCTAGGAGGCGCCCCCCAGCGCGGAGCTCACCCTACAATGAGCAGTTCTTC. Translating gives CASSPRRRPPARSSPYNEQFF. The full variable domain, with the rest looked up from reference TRBV28 and TRBJ2-1, is DVKVTQSSRYLVKRTGEKVFLECVQDMDHENMFWYRQDPGLGLRLIYFSYDVKMKEKGDIPEGYSVSREKKERFSLILESASTNQTSMYLCASSPRRRPPARSSPYNEQFFGPGTRLTVL.

The V and J genes are TRBV7-9 and TRBJ2-3; D is ambiguous. V shed 1 base and J shed 0 bases, with 5 bases lying between them. CDR3 length: 14 residues. Germline V gene data show CDR1 as SEHNR and CDR2 as FQNEAQ (reference sequence). CDR3 sequence: CASSLVESTDTQYF. CDR3 nucleotide sequence: TGTGCCAGCAGCTTAGTCGAGAGCACAGATACGCAGTATTTT.

The genes are TRBV6-1 and TRBJ1-2; 10 nucleotides line up with TRBD1. CDR3 length equals 14 residues. Germline-derived CDR1 and CDR2 are MNHNS and SASEGT. With V trimmed by 6 bases and J by 6 bases, 7 bases remained unmatched. DNA of the CDR3: TGTGCCAGCAGAACCACCGGGACAGGGGATGGCTACACCTTC. Protein product: CASRTTGTGDGYTF.

This chain connects TRBV18 to TRBJ1-5; 9 nucleotides align to TRBD1. This CDR3 comprises 15 residues. Per the germline V gene, CDR1 is KGHSH and CDR2 is LQKENI. Unmatched junction bases numbered 1, after V lost 3 bases and J lost 1 base. This CDR3 reads CASSPGQGSNQPQHF. CDR3 DNA: TGTGCCAGCTCACCCGGACAGGGGAGCAATCAGCCCCAGCATTTT.

The rearrangement links TRBV7-3 to TRBJ2-1; 13 bases align to TRBD2. The CDR3 sequence is 15 residues long. Unmatched junction bases numbered 5, after V lost 6 bases and J lost 6 bases. Germline V lookup: CDR1 SGHTA, CDR2 FQGTGA. DNA for the CDR3: TGTGCCAGCAGGAGACTAGCGGGAGGCGGCAATGAGCAGTTCTTC. This encodes CASRRLAGGGNEQFF.

This sequence joins TRBV20-1 and TRBJ2-7; 10 bases align to TRBD2. Germline values: CDR1 DFQATT, CDR2 SNEGSKA (reference sequence). This CDR3 comprises 17 residues. After removal of 6 bases from V and 2 bases from J, the junction contained 16 bases not matched to a gene. In DNA, the CDR3 is TGCAGTGCCCCGAGGCCTAGCGGGAGCCCCAACCCCTACGAGCAGTACTTC. It translates to CSAPRPSGSPNPYEQYF.

This chain links TRBV6-4 with TRBJ2-7; possibly TRBD2 for D (5 bases). This CDR3 contains 14 residues. Trimming pared 3 bases from V and 0 bases from J, leaving 9 bases between. CDR1 and CDR2 (germline): MRHNA, SNTAGT. The CDR3 spells CASSEEADSYEQYF. The CDR3 DNA reads as TGTGCCAGCAGTGAGGAGGCTGACTCCTACGAGCAGTACTTC.

This clonotype has just one count. V is TRBV10-3 and J is TRBJ2-2; TRBD1 matches 7 bases. Germline CDR1 ENHRY, CDR2 SYGVKD. This CDR3 has 15 amino acids. V was pared by 3 bases and J by 3 bases, with 4 bases of the junction left unmatched. The CDR3 bases are TGTGCCATCAGTGAAAGGGACAGTGACACCGGGGAGCTGTTTTTT. The encoded protein is CAISERDSDTGELFF.